A single sample is the source of the 9 T cell receptor beta chains below, sequenced in a study of prognosis after radiotherapy for stage I lung cancer. Using two-round multiplex PCR, the authors amplified TCR beta CDR3 from genomic DNA. Round one of PCR was performed, and it used primers specific to each TRBV and TRBJ gene. TCRdb analysed the multiplex PCR reads with MiXCR anew, one entry per CDR3 protein. This repertoire shows 31,000 or so distinct CDR3 sequences, 40% to 60% found once; its top ten account for approximately 17%. This specimen consisted of PBMCs, obtained before or after stereotactic body radiation therapy (not recorded which). The receptor set was obtained from a donor over 45 with non-small cell lung cancer.

This clonotype was seen at least ten times. The rearrangement joins TRBV19 to TRBJ1-2; D gene unclear. CDR3 size: 17 residues. The germline CDR1 and CDR2 sequences are LNHDA and SQIVND (reference sequence). V was shortened by 5 bases and J by 1 base, with 20 bases between the two germline ends. CDR3 DNA: TGTGCCAGTAGTCCCACTCCCCCGCCGAGGAATAACTATGGCTACACCTTC. This translates into CASSPTPPPRNNYGYTF. Full variable domain (rest looked up from reference TRBV19 and TRBJ1-2): DGGITQSPKYLFRKEGQNVTLSCEQNLNHDAMYWYRQDPGQGLRLIYYSQIVNDFQKGDIAEGYSVSREKKESFPLTVTSAQKNPTAFYLCASSPTPPPRNNYGYTFGSGTRLTVV.

This rearrangement joins TRBV7-9 to TRBJ1-1, with 7 positions matching TRBD1. The J segment lost 2 bases and the V segment lost 5 bases, leaving 11 bases of the junction unmatched. The length of the CDR3 is 16 residues. The germline V gene encodes CDR1 SEHNR and CDR2 FQNEAQ (reference sequence). CDR3 residues: CASSRTGMGINTEAFF. The CDR3 DNA follows: TGTGCCAGCAGCAGGACAGGTATGGGAATCAACACTGAAGCTTTCTTT.

There are many counts of this clonotype. The chain has TRBV6-2 or TRBV6-3 and TRBJ2-1, with 7 bases aligning to TRBD2. The CDR3 runs 16 residues. Germline CDR1 MNHEY, CDR2 SVGEGT. V was pared by 11 bases and J by 0 bases, with 13 bases of the junction left unmatched. In nucleotides, the CDR3 is TGTGCCCTGGGCCTAGCGGAGCCAAACTCCTACAATGAGCAGTTCTTC. Translated, it gives CALGLAEPNSYNEQFF.

This clonotype is a singleton in its sample. The chain has TRBV11-3 and TRBJ1-1, with 7 bases matching TRBD1. Germline V CDR1 and CDR2: SGHNT, YENEEA. After removal of 2 bases from V and 5 bases from J, the junction contained 8 bases not matched to a gene. The CDR3 has 15 residues. The CDR3, as DNA: TGTGCCAGCAGCTTACTTAGGGGGCGAGAAACTGAAGCTTTCTTT. It yields the protein CASSLLRGRETEAFF.

The genes are TRBV28 and TRBJ2-1; 10 bases fit TRBD2. After removal of 6 bases from V and 7 bases from J, the junction contained 9 bases not matched to a gene. The CDR3 sequence is 15 residues long. Germline V gene data show CDR1 as MDHEN and CDR2 as SYDVKM. Here the CDR3 DNA reads TGTGCCAGCAGCCTGAGCGGGAGGGTTTTTAATGAGCAGTTCTTC. The encoded protein is CASSLSGRVFNEQFF.

DNA for the CDR3: TGTGCCACCAGCACGCGCCGGAGGGCCTCGGAGACCCAGTACTTC. This translates into CATSTRRRASETQYF. This chain joins TRBV15 and TRBJ2-5, with D perhaps matching TRBD2 (6 bases). The CDR3 loop spans 15 amino acids. Between the trimmed V and J ends, which lost 4 bases and 5 bases, there was a span of 17 bases. Germline CDR1 LNHNV, CDR2 YYDKDF (reference sequence).

This clonotype came up many times. This rearrangement joins TRBV28 to TRBJ1-2; the D gene is possibly TRBD1 (5 bases). V lost 2 bases and J 7 bases, leaving 17 bases between the germline ends. Looked up from germline, CDR1 is MDHEN and CDR2 is SYDVKM. The CDR3 contains 15 residues. CDR3: CASSLGGDIGAGYTF. The CDR3 DNA follows: TGTGCCAGCAGTTTAGGGGGAGATATCGGTGCTGGCTACACCTTC.

The chain is built from TRBV5-1 and TRBJ2-3, with D possibly matching TRBD1 (7 bases). V was clipped by 4 bases and J by 2 bases, with 14 bases between them. The CDR3 covers 15 residues. Per germline, CDR1 SGHRS and CDR2 YFSETQ. CDR3 in amino acids: CASSPGGPLTDTQYF. CDR3 DNA sequence: TGCGCCAGCAGCCCAGGGGGGCCCCTCACAGATACGCAGTATTTT.

This clonotype was found many times. The chain recombines TRBV3-1 with TRBJ1-2; D is uncertain. The CDR3 spans 14 residues. Germline CDR1 reads LGHDT; CDR2 reads YNNKEL (reference sequence). Trimming removed 1 base at V and 3 bases at J, with 9 bases between. CDR3 amino acids: CASSQGSSYYGYTF. The CDR3 DNA reads TGTGCCAGCAGCCAAGGGTCCAGTTACTATGGCTACACCTTC.